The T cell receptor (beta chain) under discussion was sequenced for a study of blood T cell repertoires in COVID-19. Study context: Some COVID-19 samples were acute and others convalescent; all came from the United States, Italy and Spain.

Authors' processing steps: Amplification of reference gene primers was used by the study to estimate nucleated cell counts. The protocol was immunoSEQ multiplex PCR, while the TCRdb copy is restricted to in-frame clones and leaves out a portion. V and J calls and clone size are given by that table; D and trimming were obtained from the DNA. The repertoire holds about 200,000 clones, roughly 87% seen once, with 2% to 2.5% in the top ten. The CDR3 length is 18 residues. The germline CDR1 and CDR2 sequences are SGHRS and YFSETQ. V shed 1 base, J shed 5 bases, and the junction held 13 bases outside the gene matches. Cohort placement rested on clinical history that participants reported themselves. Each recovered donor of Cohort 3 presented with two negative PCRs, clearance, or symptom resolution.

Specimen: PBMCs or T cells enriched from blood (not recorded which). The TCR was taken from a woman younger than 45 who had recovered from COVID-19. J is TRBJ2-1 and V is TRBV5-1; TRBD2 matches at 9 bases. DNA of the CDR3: TGCGCCAGCAGCTTGCCCAGATTAGCGGGGGCGGCGAACAATGAGCAGTTCTTC. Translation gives CASSLPRLAGAANNEQFF. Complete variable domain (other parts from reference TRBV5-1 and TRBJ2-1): KAGVTQTPRYLIKTRGQQVTLSCSPISGHRSVSWYQQTPGQGLQFLFEYFSETQRNKGNFPGRFSGRQFSNSRSEMNVSTLELGDSALYLCASSLPRLAGAANNEQFFGPGTRLTVL.